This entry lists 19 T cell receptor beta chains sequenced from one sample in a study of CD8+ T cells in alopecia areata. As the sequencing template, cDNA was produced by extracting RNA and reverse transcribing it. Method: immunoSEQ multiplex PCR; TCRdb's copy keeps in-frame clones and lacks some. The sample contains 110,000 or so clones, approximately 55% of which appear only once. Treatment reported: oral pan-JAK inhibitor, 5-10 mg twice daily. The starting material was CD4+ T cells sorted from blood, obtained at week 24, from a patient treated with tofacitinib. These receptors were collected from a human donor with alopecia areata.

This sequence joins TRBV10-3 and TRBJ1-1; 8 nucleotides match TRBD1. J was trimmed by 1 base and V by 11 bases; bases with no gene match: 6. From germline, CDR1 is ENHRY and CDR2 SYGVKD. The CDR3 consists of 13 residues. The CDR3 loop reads CAAGGIWNTEAFF. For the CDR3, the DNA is TGTGCCGCAGGGGGCATTTGGAACACTGAAGCTTTCTTT.

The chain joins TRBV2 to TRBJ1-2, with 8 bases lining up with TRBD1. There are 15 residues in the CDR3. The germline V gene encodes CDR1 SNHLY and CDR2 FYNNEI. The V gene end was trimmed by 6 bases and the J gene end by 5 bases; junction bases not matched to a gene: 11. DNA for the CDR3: TGTGCCAGCAGCTGGAACAGGGGGTCAAGGTATGGCTACACCTTC. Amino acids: CASSWNRGSRYGYTF.

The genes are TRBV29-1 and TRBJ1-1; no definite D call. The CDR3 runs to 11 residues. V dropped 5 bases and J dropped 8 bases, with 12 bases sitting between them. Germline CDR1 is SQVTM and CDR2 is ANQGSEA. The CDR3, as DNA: TGCAGCGTTTCCAGACCCTCCGAAGCTTTCTTT. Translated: CSVSRPSEAFF.

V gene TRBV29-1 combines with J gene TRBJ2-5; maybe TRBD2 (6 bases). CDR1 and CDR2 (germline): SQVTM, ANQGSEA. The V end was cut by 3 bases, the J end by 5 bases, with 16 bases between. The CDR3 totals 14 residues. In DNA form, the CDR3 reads TGCAGCGTTGATGGGACTCCCCGGACCGAGACCCAGTACTTC. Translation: CSVDGTPRTETQYF. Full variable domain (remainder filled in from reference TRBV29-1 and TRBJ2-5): SAVISQKPSRDICQRGTSLTIQCQVDSQVTMMFWYRQQPGQSLTLIATANQGSEATYESGFVIDKFPISRPNLTFSTLTVSNMSPEDSSIYLCSVDGTPRTETQYFGPGTRLLVL.

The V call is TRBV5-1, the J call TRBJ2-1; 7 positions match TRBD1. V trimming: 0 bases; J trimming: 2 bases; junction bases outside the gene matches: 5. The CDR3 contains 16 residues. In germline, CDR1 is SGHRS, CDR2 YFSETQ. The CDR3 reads CASSLEGAYTYNEQFF. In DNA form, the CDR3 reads TGCGCCAGCAGCTTGGAGGGGGCCTATACCTACAATGAGCAGTTCTTC.

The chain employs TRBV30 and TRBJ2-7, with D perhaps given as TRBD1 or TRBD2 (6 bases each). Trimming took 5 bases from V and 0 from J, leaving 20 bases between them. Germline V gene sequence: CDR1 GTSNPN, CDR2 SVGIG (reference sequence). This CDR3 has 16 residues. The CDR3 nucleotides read TGTGCCTGGGGATTATCAGGGGACTTACTCTCCTACGAGCAGTACTTC. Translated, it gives CAWGLSGDLLSYEQYF.

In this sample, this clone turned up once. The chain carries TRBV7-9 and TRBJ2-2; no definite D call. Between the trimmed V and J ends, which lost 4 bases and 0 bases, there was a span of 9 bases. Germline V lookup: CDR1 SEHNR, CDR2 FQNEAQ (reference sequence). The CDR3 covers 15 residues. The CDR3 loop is CASSWNRTNTGELFF. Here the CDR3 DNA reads TGTGCCAGCAGCTGGAACCGGACGAACACCGGGGAGCTGTTTTTT.

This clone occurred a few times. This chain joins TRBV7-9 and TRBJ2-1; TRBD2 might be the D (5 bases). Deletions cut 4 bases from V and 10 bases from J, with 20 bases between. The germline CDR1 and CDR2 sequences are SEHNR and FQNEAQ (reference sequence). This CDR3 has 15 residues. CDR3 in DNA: TGTGCCAGCAGCTCCGGACTCCCTCCCACAATAGAGCAGTTCTTC. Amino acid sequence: CASSSGLPPTIEQFF.

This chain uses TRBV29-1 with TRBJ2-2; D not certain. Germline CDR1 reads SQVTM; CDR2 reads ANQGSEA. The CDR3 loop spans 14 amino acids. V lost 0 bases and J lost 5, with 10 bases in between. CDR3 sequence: CSVEDIQPTGELFF. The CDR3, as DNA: TGCAGCGTTGAAGACATACAGCCGACCGGGGAGCTGTTTTTT.

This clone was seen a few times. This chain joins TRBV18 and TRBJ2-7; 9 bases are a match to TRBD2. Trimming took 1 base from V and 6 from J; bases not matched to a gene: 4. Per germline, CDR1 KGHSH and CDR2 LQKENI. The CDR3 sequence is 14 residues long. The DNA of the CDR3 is TGTGCCAGCTCACCACTGGGACTAGCCCCCGAGCAGTACTTC. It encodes CASSPLGLAPEQYF.

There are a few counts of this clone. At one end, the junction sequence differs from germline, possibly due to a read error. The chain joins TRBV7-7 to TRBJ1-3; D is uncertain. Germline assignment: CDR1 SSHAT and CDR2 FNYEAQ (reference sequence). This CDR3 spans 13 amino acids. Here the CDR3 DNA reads TGTGCTAGCAGCTCGGGTAACGGAAACACCATATATTTT. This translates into CASSSGNGNTIYF.

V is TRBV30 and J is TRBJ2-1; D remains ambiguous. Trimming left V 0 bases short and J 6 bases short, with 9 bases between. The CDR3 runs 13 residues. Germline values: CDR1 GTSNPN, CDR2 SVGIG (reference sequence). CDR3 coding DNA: TGTGCCTGGAGTGTTGGGTTAGTCAATGAGCAGTTCTTC. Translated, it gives CAWSVGLVNEQFF.

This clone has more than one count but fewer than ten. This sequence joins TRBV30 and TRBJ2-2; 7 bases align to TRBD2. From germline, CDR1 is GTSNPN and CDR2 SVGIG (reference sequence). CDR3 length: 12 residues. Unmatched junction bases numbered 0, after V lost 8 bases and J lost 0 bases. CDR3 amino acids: CAGTTNTGELFF. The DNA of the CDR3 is TGTGCCGGGACTACGAACACCGGGGAGCTGTTTTTT.

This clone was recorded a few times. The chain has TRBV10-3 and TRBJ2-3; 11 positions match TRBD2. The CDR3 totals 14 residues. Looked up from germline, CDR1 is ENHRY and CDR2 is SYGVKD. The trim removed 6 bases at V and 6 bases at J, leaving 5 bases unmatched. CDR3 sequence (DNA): TGTGCCATCAGCCTAGCGGGGGGAATGGATACGCAGTATTTT. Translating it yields CAISLAGGMDTQYF.

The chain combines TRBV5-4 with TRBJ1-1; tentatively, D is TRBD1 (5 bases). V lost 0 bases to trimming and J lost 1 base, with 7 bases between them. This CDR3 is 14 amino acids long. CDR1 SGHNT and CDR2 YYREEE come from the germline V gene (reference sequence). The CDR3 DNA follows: TGTGCCAGCAGCTTGGCCGGGGCGAACACTGAAGCTTTCTTT. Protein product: CASSLAGANTEAFF.

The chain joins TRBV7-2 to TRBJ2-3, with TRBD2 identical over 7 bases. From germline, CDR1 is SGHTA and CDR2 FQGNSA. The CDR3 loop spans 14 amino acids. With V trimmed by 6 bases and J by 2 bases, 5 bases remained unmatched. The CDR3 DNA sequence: TGTGCCAGCAGGCCGGGGGGATCCACAGATACGCAGTATTTT. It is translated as CASRPGGSTDTQYF.

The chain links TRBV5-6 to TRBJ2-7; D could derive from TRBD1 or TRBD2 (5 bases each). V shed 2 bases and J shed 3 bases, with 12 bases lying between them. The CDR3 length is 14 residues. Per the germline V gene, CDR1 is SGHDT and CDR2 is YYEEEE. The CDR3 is CASSLRDVFYEQYF. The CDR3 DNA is TGTGCCAGCAGCTTAAGGGACGTTTTCTACGAGCAGTACTTC.

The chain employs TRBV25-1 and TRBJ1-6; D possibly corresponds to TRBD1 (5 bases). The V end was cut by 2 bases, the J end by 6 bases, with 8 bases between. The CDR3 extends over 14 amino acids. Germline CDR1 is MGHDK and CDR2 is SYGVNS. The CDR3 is CASSESRANSPLHF. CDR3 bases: TGTGCCAGCAGTGAAAGCAGGGCTAATTCACCCCTCCACTTT.

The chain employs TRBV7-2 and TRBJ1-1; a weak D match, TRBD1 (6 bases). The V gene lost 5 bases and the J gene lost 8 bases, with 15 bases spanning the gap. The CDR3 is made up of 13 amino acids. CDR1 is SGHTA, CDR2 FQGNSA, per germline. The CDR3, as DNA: TGTGCCAGCAGCCCTAGCGGGGGCGGGGAAGCTTTCTTT. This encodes CASSPSGGGEAFF.